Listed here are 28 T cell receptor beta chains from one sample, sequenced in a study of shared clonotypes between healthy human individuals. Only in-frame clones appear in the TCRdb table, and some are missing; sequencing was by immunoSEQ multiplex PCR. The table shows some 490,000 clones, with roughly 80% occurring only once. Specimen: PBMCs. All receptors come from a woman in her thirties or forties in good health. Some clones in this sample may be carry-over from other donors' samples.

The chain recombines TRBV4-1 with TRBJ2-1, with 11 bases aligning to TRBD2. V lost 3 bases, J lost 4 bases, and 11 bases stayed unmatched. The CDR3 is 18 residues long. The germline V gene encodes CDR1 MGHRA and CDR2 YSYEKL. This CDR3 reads CASSQFDTGTSGYNEQFF. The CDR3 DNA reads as TGCGCCAGCAGCCAGTTCGATACCGGGACTAGCGGATACAATGAGCAGTTCTTC.

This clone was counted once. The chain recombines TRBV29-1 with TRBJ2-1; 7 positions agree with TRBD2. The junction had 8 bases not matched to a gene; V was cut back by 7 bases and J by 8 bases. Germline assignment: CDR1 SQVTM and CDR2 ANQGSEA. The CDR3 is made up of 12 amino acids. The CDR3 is CSEHREAHEQFF. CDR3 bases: TGCAGCGAACACCGGGAGGCCCATGAGCAGTTCTTC.

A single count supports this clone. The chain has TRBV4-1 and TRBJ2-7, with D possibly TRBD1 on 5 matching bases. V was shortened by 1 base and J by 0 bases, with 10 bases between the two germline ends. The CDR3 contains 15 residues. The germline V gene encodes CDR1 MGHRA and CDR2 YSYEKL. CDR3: CASSQGQGVSYEQYF. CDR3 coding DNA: TGCGCCAGCAGCCAAGGGCAGGGTGTCTCCTACGAGCAGTACTTC.

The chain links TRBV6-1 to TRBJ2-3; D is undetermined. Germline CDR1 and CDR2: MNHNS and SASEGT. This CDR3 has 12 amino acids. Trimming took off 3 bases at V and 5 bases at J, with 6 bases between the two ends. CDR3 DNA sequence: TGTGCCAGCAGTGACCTTTTAGATACGCAGTATTTT. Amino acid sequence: CASSDLLDTQYF.

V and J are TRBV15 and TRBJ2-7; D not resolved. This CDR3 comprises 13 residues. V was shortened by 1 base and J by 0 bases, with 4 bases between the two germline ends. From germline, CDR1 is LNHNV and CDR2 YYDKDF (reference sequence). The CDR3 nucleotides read TGTGCCACCAGCAGAGGAGTCTCCTACGAGCAGTACTTC. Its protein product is CATSRGVSYEQYF.

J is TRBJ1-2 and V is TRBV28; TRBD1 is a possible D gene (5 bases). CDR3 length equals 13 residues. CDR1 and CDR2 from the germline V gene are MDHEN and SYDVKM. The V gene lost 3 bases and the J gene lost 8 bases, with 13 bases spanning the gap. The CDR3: CASSFQGPGGYTF. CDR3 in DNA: TGTGCCAGCAGTTTCCAGGGTCCGGGAGGCTACACCTTC.

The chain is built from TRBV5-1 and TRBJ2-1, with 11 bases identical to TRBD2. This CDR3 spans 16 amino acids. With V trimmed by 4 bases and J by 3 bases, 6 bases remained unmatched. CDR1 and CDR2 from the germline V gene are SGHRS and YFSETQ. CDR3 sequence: CASSPRTSGFYNEQFF. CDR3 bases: TGCGCCAGCAGCCCCAGGACTAGCGGGTTCTACAATGAGCAGTTCTTC. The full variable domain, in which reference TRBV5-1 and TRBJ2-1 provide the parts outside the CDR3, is KAGVTQTPRYLIKTRGQQVTLSCSPISGHRSVSWYQQTPGQGLQFLFEYFSETQRNKGNFPGRFSGRQFSNSRSEMNVSTLELGDSALYLCASSPRTSGFYNEQFFGPGTRLTVL.

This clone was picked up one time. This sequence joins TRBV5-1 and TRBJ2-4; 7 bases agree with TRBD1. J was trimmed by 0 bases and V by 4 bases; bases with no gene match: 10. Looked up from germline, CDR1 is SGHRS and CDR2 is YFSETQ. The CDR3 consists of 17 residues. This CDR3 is CASSAGTALLAKNIQYF. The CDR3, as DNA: TGCGCCAGCAGCGCCGGGACAGCCCTACTAGCCAAAAACATTCAGTACTTC.

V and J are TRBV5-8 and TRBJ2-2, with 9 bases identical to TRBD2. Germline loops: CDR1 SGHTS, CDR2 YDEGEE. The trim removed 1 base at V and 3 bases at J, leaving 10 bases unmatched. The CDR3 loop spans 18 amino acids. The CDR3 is CASSLRAGGPVYTGELFF. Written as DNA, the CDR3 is TGTGCCAGCAGCTTGAGGGCGGGAGGGCCCGTATACACCGGGGAGCTGTTTTTT.

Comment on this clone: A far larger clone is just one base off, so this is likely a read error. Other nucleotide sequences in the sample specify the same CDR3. The CDR3 DNA reads as TGTGCCAGCAGCTTAAATGAAAAACTGTTTTTT. Translated, it gives CASSLNEKLFF. The chain joins TRBV7-9 to TRBJ1-4; unclear D gene. The V and J ends lost 2 bases and 5 bases respectively, with 0 bases between them. Looked up from germline, CDR1 is SEHNR and CDR2 is FQNEAQ (reference sequence). CDR3 length: 11 amino acids. Full variable domain (missing parts from reference TRBV7-9 and TRBJ1-4): DTGVSQNPRHKITKRGQNVTFRCDPISEHNRLYWYRQTLGQGPEFLTYFQNEAQLEKSRLLSDRFSAERPKGSFSTLEIQRTEQGDSAMYLCASSLNEKLFFGSGTQLSVL.

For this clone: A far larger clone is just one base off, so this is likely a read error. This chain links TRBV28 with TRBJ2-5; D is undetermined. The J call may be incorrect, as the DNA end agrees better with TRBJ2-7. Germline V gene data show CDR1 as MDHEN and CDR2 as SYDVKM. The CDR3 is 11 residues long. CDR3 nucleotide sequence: TGTGCCAACCAAGCCCGCTACGAGCAGTACTTC. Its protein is CANQARYEQYF.

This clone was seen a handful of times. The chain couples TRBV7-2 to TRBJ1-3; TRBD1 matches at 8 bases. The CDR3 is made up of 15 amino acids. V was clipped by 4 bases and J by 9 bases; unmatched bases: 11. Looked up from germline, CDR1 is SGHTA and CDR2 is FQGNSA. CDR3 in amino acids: CASSYQGARSGTIYF. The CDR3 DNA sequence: TGTGCCAGCAGCTATCAGGGGGCTAGGTCGGGCACCATATATTTT.

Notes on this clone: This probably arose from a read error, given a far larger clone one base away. CDR3 in amino acids: CASSIEGTVGYTF. The CDR3 nucleotides are TGTGCCAGCAGCATAGAGGGGACAGTCGGCTACACCTTC. The chain is built from TRBV9 and TRBJ1-2; 7 nucleotides agree with TRBD1. The ends lost 4 bases at V and 8 bases at J; junction bases unmatched: 8. This CDR3 is 13 amino acids long. In germline, CDR1 is SGDLS, CDR2 YYNGEE.

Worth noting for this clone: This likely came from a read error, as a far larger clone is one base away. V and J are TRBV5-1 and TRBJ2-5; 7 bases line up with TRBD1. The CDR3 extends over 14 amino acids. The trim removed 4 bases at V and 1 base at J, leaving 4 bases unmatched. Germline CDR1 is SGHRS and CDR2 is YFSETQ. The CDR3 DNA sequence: TGCGCCAGCAGCCTTGGGACAGTCCAAGAGACCCAGTACTTC. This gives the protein CASSLGTVQETQYF.

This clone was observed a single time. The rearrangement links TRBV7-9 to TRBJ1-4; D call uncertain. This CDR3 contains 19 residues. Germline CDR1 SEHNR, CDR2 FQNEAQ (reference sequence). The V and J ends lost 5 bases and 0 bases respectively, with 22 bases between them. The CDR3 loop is CASSGRPGREGATNEKLFF. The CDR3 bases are TGTGCCAGCAGCGGCAGGCCGGGGAGAGAGGGTGCAACTAATGAAAAACTGTTTTTT.

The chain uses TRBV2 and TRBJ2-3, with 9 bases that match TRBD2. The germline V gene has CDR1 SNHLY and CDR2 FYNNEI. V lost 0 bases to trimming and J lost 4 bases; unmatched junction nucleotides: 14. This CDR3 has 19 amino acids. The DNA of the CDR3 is TGTGCCAGCAGTGAAGCGCCCGCGGGGCGGGAGGGGAACGCAGATACGCAGTATTTT. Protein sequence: CASSEAPAGREGNADTQYF.

The CDR3 coding sequence is TGTGCCAGCAGCCCCGGGGTTGGCACTGAAGCTTTCTTT. It translates to CASSPGVGTEAFF. The rearrangement joins TRBV28 to TRBJ1-1, with unresolved D. The V and J ends lost 6 bases and 4 bases respectively, with 12 bases between them. The length of the CDR3 is 13 residues. CDR1 MDHEN and CDR2 SYDVKM come from the germline V gene.

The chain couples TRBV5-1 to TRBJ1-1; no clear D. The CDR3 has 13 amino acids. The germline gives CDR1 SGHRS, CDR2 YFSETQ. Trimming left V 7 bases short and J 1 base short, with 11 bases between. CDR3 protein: CASQSPGNTEAFF. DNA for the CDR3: TGCGCCAGCCAGTCCCCAGGGAACACTGAAGCTTTCTTT.

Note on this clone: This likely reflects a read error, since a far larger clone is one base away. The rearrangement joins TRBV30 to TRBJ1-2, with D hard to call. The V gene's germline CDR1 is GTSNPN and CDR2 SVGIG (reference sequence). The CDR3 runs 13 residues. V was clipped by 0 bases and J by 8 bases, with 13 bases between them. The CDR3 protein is CAWSVSLTGGYTF. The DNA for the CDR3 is TGTGCCTGGAGTGTATCCCTTACTGGGGGCTACACCTTC.

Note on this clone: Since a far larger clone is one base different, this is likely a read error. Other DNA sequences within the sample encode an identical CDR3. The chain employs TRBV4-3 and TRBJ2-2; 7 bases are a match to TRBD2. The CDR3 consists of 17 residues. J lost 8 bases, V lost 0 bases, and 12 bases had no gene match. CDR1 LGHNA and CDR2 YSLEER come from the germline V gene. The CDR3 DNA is TGCGCCAGCAGCCAAGATTCATGGGCGGGGGTCGCAGGGGAGCTGTTTTTT. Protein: CASSQDSWAGVAGELFF.

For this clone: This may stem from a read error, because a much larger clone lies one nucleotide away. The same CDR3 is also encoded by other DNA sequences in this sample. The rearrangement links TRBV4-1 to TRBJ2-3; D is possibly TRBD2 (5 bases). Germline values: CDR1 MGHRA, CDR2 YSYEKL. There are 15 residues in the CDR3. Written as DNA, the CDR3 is TGCGCCAGTAGCCAACAAGGACTGGGTACAGATACGCAGTATTTT. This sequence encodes CASSQQGLGTDTQYF.

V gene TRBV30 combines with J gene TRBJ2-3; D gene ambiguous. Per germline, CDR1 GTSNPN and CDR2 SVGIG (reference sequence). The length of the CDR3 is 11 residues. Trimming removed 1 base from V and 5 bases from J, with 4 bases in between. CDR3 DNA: TGTGCCTGGAGTGCGGGAGATACGCAGTATTTT. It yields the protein CAWSAGDTQYF. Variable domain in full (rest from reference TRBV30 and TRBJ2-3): SQTIHQWPATLVQPVGSPLSLECTVEGTSNPNLYWYRQAAGRGLQLLFYSVGIGQISSEVPQNLSASRPQDRQFILSSKKLLLSDSGFYLCAWSAGDTQYFGPGTRLTVL.

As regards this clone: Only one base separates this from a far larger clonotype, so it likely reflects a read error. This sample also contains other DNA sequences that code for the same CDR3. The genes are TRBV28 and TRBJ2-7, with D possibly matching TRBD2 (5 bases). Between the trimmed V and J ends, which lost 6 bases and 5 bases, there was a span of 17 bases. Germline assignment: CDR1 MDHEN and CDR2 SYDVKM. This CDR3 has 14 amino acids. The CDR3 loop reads CASSRPGIIHEQYF. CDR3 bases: TGTGCCAGCAGCAGGCCCGGGATAATCCACGAGCAGTACTTC.

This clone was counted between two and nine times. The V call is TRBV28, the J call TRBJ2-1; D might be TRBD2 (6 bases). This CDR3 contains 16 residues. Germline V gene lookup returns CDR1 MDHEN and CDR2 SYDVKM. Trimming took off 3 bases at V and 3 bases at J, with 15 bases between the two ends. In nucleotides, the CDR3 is TGTGCCAGCAGTTTTGTAGGCGGGGTTGGCTACAATGAGCAGTTCTTC. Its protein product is CASSFVGGVGYNEQFF.

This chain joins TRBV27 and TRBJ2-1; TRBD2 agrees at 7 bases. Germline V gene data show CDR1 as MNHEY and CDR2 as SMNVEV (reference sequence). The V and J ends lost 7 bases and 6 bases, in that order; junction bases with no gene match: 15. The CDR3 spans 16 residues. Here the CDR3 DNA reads TGTGCCAGCACATTCCTTGTGCCTAGCGGAGCCAATGAGCAGTTCTTC. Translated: CASTFLVPSGANEQFF.

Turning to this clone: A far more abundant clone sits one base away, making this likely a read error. The CDR3 loop reads CAWSINGSETQYF. CDR3 nucleotides: TGTGCCTGGAGTATAAATGGATCGGAGACCCAGTACTTC. The chain carries TRBV30 and TRBJ2-5; no reliable D call. Germline V gene data show CDR1 as GTSNPN and CDR2 as SVGIG (reference sequence). This CDR3 spans 13 amino acids. V lost 2 bases, J lost 5 bases, and 12 bases lay in between.

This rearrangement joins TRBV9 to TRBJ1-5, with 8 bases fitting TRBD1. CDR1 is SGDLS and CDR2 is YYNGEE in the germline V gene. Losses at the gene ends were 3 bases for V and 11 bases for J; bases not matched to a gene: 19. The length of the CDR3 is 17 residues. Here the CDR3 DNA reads TGTGCCAGCAGCGACGGACAGGGATTACGTTTAGATGCAGCCCAGCATTTT. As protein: CASSDGQGLRLDAAQHF.

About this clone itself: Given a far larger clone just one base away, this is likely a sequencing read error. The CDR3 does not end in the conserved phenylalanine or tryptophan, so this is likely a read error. In nucleotides, the CDR3 is TGTGCCAGCAGTGGCCTGTTAGTAAGCAATCAGCCCCAGCATCTT. It is translated as CASSGLLVSNQPQHL. The chain combines TRBV2 with TRBJ1-5, with no clear D. This CDR3 comprises 15 residues. Germline V gene lookup returns CDR1 SNHLY and CDR2 FYNNEI. Trimming stripped 4 bases from V and 1 base from J, with 11 bases between.